The 9 T cell receptor beta chains presented below share a single source sample, sequenced in a study of T cells in localized non-small cell lung cancer. TCRdb keeps only in-frame clones here, not all; method: immunoSEQ multiplex PCR. The sample has roughly 25,000 clones, around 82% seen once. Here the sequenced sample was PBMCs, taken before any cancer treatment. These receptors all stem from a man aged 40 to 70 with stage II lung adenocarcinoma.

The V gene is TRBV6-6, the J gene TRBJ2-7, with TRBD1 matching 9 bases. The CDR3 runs to 14 residues. The trim removed 4 bases at V and 3 bases at J, leaving 4 bases unmatched. Germline loops: CDR1 MNHNY, CDR2 SVGAGI (reference sequence). CDR3 nucleotides: TGTGCCAGCAGTTCCCCGACAGGGGGCTACGAGCAGTACTTC. It codes for CASSSPTGGYEQYF.

DNA for the CDR3: TGCGCCAGCAGCCAAGATCGGACAGGTAGGAACACCTACGAGCAGTACTTC. Translating gives CASSQDRTGRNTYEQYF. The chain uses TRBV4-1 and TRBJ2-7, with TRBD1 matching over 7 bases. In germline, CDR1 is MGHRA, CDR2 YSYEKL. Trimming cost V 0 bases and J 2 bases; bases outside gene matches: 10. The CDR3 totals 17 residues.

The J gene is TRBJ2-5, the V gene TRBV2; D remains ambiguous. Trimming stripped 6 bases from V and 0 bases from J, with 11 bases between. The germline V gene encodes CDR1 SNHLY and CDR2 FYNNEI. The length of the CDR3 is 14 residues. CDR3: CASRDGEYQETQYF. Written as DNA, the CDR3 is TGTGCCAGCAGGGACGGAGAGTACCAAGAGACCCAGTACTTC. Complete variable domain (other parts from reference TRBV2 and TRBJ2-5): EPEVTQTPSHQVTQMGQEVILRCVPISNHLYFYWYRQILGQKVEFLVSFYNNEISEKSEIFDDQFSVERPDGSNFTLKIRSTKLEDSAMYFCASRDGEYQETQYFGPGTRLLVL.

This chain connects TRBV5-6 to TRBJ2-5; a possible D gene is TRBD2 (6 bases). The CDR3 consists of 15 residues. Trimming took off 5 bases at V and 2 bases at J, with 16 bases between the two ends. From germline, CDR1 is SGHDT and CDR2 YYEEEE. CDR3 protein: CASRRSHAGQETQYF. The DNA of the CDR3 is TGTGCCAGCAGACGGTCTCATGCGGGACAAGAGACCCAGTACTTC.

This clone was observed a few times. The chain couples TRBV5-5 to TRBJ2-4, with 9 positions matching TRBD1. Trimming took 1 base from V and 0 from J; bases not matched to a gene: 5. This CDR3 is 17 amino acids long. Per germline, CDR1 SGHKS and CDR2 YYEKEE (reference sequence). Here the CDR3 DNA reads TGTGCCAGCAGCTTGTTGGGACAGGGTATAGCCAAAAACATTCAGTACTTC. This codes for CASSLLGQGIAKNIQYF. The whole variable domain, filled in from reference TRBV5-5 and TRBJ2-4, reads DAGVTQSPTHLIKTRGQQVTLRCSPISGHKSVSWYQQVLGQGPQFIFQYYEKEERGRGNFPDRFSARQFPNYSSELNVNALLLGDSALYLCASSLLGQGIAKNIQYFGAGTRLSVL.

The V call is TRBV6-1, the J call TRBJ1-2, with 7 bases aligning to TRBD1. V lost 2 bases to trimming and J lost 8 bases; unmatched junction nucleotides: 8. Germline V gives CDR1 MNHNS, CDR2 SASEGT. CDR3 length: 14 amino acids. DNA of the CDR3: TGTGCCAGCAGTGAATTGGACAGGTGGGGAGGCTACACCTTC. Its translation is CASSELDRWGGYTF.

The chain couples TRBV5-1 to TRBJ2-5; tentatively, D is TRBD2 (7 bases). The CDR3 totals 14 residues. Germline-derived CDR1 and CDR2 are SGHRS and YFSETQ. The ends were cut back, 4 bases at V and 1 base at J, with 11 bases in the middle. CDR3: CASSVGGAQETQYF. The DNA for the CDR3 is TGCGCCAGCAGCGTTGGGGGGGCCCAAGAGACCCAGTACTTC.

The chain has TRBV19 and TRBJ2-2; TRBD1 matches at 8 bases. The CDR3 is made up of 14 amino acids. With 3 bases clipped from V and 6 bases from J, the junction kept 3 bases outside the gene matches. Germline V gene sequence: CDR1 LNHDA, CDR2 SQIVND (reference sequence). In nucleotides, the CDR3 is TGTGCCAGTAGTATCAGGACAGGGTCCGGGGAGCTGTTTTTT. Its translation is CASSIRTGSGELFF.

This chain joins TRBV19 and TRBJ1-1; D uncertain. Per the germline V gene, CDR1 is LNHDA and CDR2 is SQIVND (reference sequence). The CDR3 length is 14 residues. Trimming removed 3 bases at V and 3 bases at J, with 11 bases between. CDR3 in amino acids: CASSIPGSHTEAFF. Written as DNA, the CDR3 is TGTGCCAGTAGTATTCCAGGTTCCCACACTGAAGCTTTCTTT.